This TCR beta chain was identified during a study of blood T cell repertoires in COVID-19 (dated by TCRdb to about 2020). For the study in its entirety: Collaborator samples came from the United States, Italy and Spain and covered acute and convalescent phases of COVID-19. The repertoires were released in a freely available public database intended as a resource for research on the immune response to SARS-CoV-2. HLA class I and class II types, where available, came from metadata supplied by the sample provider rather than from assay-based typing. Samples were obtained from the ongoing ImmuneRACE study (first 160 participants) and from about 1,300 subjects provided by 6 global collaborators. Deeply sampled blood TCRbeta repertoires from subjects exposed to, actively infected with, or recovered from COVID-19 were included in the dataset. The material from the prospective study consisted of cDNA or gDNA derived from T cells, B-cell-depleted T cells, or PBMCs. Sample metadata almost always included a de-identified subject ID, COVID-19 status, age in years and sex.

General study outcomes and caveats: The quantity of clinical and demographic metadata differed by source and by participant and was supplied without curation.

CDR1 and CDR2 are drawn from the germline V gene: SNHLY, FYNNEI. The cysteine opens and the phenylalanine closes a CDR3 of 13 amino acids. CDR3 DNA is the only sequence kept; it has 39 bases, read in frame from the first base. V is shortened by 8 bases, J by 2 bases, and the region joining them spans 13 bases. Each collaborating institution followed its own protocols to collect whole blood in K2EDTA tubes. Collaborator samples were shipped for TCRbeta analysis as frozen whole blood, isolated PBMCs, or DNA extracted from either sample type. TCRbeta CDR3 regions were amplified from genomic DNA using the immunoSEQ Assay, a bias-controlled multiplex PCR. As for the original processing: The number of nucleated cells in each sample was estimated by amplification of reference gene primers within the assay. Sequence reads were collapsed and filtered to measure the absolute abundance of every unique TCRbeta CDR3 rearrangement. For each sample, productive Simpson clonality was calculated as the square root of Simpson's diversity index across productive rearrangements. Not all clones reach the TCRdb copy of this immuneACCESS table, which keeps in-frame sequences only. Checked studies attribute under half of the gap to unresolved V genes and leave the rest unexplained. Clone size and V and J calls were adopted from that table, with D and trimming inferred from the DNA. This sample comprises some 250,000 clones, approximately 81% of them detected only once. Jointly, the top ten make up around 4% of the sample.

With regard to this clone: The clone's antigen remains unknown. There are no base qualities to consult, and no much larger clone falls within one base.

The sequencing sample was made of peripheral blood. This clonotype was obtained from a man aged 55 to 70 with acute or convalescent COVID-19. The V gene is TRBV2 and the J gene is TRBJ2-7, with TRBD2 tentatively as D gene (6 bases match). The bases are TGTGCCAGCTCCCTCGGGGGAACCTACGAGCAGTACTTC. This gives the protein CASSLGGTYEQYF.